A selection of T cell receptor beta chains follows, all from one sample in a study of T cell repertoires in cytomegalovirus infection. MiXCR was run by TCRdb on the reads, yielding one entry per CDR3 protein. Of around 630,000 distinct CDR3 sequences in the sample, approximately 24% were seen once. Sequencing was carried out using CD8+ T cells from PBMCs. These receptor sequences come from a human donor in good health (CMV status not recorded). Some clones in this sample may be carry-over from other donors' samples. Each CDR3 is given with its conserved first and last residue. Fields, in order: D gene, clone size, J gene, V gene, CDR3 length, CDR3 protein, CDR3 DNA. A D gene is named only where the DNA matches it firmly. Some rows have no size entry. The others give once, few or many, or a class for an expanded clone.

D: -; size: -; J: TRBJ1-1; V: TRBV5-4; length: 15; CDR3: CASRHGQPVEGEAFF; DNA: TGTGCCAGCAGGCATGGACAGCCAGTGGAGGGTGAAGCTTTCTTT
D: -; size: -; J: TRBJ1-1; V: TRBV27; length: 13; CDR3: CASSFGQGWGAFF; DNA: TGTGCCAGCAGTTTCGGGCAGGGATGGGGAGCTTTCTTT
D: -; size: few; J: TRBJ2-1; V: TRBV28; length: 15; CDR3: CASSFGSAGGYEQFF; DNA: TGTGCCAGCAGTTTTGGGAGTGCAGGAGGGTATGAGCAGTTCTTC
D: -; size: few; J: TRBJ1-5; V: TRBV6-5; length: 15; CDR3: CASGPGTSGFQPQHF; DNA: TGTGCCAGTGGACCCGGGACTAGTGGCTTTCAGCCCCAGCATTTT
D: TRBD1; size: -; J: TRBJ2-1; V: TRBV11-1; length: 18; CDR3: CASSLSFTGTGSPNEQFF; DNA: TGTGCCAGCAGCTTAAGCTTTACCGGGACAGGGAGTCCCAATGAGCAGTTCTTC
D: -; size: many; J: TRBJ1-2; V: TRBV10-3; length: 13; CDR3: CAISEWAVYGYTF; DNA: TGTGCCATCAGTGAATGGGCAGTTTATGGCTACACCTTC
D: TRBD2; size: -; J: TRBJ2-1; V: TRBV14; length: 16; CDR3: CASSQGGGGVLDEQFF; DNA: TGTGCCAGCAGCCAAGGCGGCGGGGGGGTCCTTGATGAGCAGTTCTTC
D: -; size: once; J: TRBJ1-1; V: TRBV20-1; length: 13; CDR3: CIPGGQMNTEAFF; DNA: TGCATTCCCGGAGGACAGATGAACACTGAAGCTTTCTTT
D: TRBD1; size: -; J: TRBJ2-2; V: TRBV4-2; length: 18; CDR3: CASSQGSEAGGLTGELFF; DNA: TGTGCCAGCAGCCAAGGTAGCGAGGCAGGGGGCCTCACCGGGGAGCTGTTTTTT
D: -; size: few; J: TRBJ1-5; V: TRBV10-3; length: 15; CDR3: CAISEFGQGNQPQHF; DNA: TGTGCCATCAGTGAGTTTGGGCAGGGCAATCAGCCCCAGCATTTT
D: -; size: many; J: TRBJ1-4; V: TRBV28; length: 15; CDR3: CASSLMRGYYEKLFF; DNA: TGTGCCAGCAGTTTGATGCGGGGTTATTATGAAAAACTGTTTTTT
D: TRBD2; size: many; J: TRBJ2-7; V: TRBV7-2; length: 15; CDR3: CASRPAAGVSYEQYF; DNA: TGTGCCAGCAGACCGGCAGCGGGGGTATCCTACGAGCAGTACTTC
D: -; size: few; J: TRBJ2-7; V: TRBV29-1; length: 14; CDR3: CSVVSQEGIYEQYF; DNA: TGCAGCGTTGTATCGCAGGAGGGAATCTACGAGCAGTACTTC
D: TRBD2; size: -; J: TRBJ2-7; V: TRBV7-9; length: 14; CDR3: CASSGLASTYEQYF; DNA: TGTGCCAGCAGTGGACTAGCGTCAACCTACGAGCAGTACTTC
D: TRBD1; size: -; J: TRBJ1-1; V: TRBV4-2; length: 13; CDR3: CVSSQGAAPEAFF; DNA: TGTGTCAGCAGCCAGGGGGCTGCGCCTGAAGCTTTCTTT
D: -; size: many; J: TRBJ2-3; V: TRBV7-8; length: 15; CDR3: CASSLAFRTTDTQYF; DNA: TGTGCCAGCAGCTTAGCGTTTCGTACCACAGATACGCAGTATTTT
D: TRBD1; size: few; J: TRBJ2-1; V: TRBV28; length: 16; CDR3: CASSLLQGALGNEQFF; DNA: TGTGCCAGCAGTTTATTACAGGGGGCGTTAGGAAATGAGCAGTTCTTC
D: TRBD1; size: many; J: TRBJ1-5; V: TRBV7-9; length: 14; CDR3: CASSEDRANQPQHF; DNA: TGTGCCAGCAGCGAAGACAGGGCCAATCAGCCCCAGCATTTT
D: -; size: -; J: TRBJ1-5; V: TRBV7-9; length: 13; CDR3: CASSLKGGQPQHF; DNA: TGTGCCAGCAGCTTAAAGGGCGGGCAGCCCCAGCATTTT
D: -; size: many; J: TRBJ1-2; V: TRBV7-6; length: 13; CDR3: CASRTAASDGYTF; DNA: TGTGCCAGCAGAACCGCGGCTAGCGATGGCTACACCTTC
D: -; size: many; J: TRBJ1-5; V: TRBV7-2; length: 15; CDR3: CASAWDGNGNQPQHF; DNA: TGTGCCAGCGCTTGGGACGGGAATGGCAATCAGCCCCAGCATTTT
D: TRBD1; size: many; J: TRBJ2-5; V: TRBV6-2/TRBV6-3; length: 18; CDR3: CASSYDDRAPGQQETQYF; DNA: TGTGCCAGCAGTTACGACGACAGGGCCCCGGGACAGCAAGAGACCCAGTACTTC
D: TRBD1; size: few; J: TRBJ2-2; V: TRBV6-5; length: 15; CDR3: CASRKQGANTGELFF; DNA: TGTGCCAGCAGAAAACAGGGGGCGAACACCGGGGAGCTGTTTTTT
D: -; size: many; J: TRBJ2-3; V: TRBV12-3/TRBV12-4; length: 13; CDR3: CASSILAFDTQYF; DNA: TGTGCCAGCAGTATCCTAGCGTTTGATACGCAGTATTTT
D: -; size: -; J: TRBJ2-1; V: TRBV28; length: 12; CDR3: CVSSYSGHIEFF; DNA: TGTGTCAGCAGTTACTCGGGACACATCGAGTTCTTC
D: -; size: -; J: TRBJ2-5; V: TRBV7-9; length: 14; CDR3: CASSDPGLKETQYF; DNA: TGTGCCAGCAGCGACCCGGGATTGAAAGAGACCCAGTACTTC
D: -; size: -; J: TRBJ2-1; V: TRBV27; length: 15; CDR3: CASSLGAGPLNEQFF; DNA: TGTGCCAGCAGTTTAGGGGCAGGGCCTCTTAATGAGCAGTTCTTC
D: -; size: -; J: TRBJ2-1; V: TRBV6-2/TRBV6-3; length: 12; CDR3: CASSYRAYEQFF; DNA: TGTGCCAGCAGTTACAGGGCGTATGAGCAGTTCTTC
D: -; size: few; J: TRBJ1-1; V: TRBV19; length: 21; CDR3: CASSMEQPGRVLPTMNTEAFF; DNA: TGTGCCAGTAGTATGGAACAACCGGGGAGGGTACTACCAACCATGAACACTGAAGCTTTCTTT